This TCR beta chain was identified during a study of patients and donors after allogeneic stem cell transplantation. CDR3 length: 15 residues. Trimming removed 5 bases from V and 4 bases from J, with 15 bases in between. From germline, CDR1 is MNHNS and CDR2 SASEGT. In TCRdb, the RT-PCR reads were re-called with MiXCR into one record per CDR3 protein. The sample lists about a million distinct CDR3 sequences, about 20% occurring once. This clonotype was counted between two and nine times. The source is a human donor who was either an allogeneic HSCT recipient or a stem cell or donor lymphocyte infusion donor (not recorded which). It is not recorded whose cells these are; they may come from a transplant donor. The sample was blood, either unsorted or a sorted T cell fraction (not recorded which). The chain carries TRBV6-1 and TRBJ2-4, with D possibly being TRBD2 (6 bases). CDR3 sequence reads: CASSRDSGGKNIQYF. In DNA form, the CDR3 reads TGTGCCAGCAGTCGGGACTCTGGGGGTAAAAACATTCAGTACTTC.